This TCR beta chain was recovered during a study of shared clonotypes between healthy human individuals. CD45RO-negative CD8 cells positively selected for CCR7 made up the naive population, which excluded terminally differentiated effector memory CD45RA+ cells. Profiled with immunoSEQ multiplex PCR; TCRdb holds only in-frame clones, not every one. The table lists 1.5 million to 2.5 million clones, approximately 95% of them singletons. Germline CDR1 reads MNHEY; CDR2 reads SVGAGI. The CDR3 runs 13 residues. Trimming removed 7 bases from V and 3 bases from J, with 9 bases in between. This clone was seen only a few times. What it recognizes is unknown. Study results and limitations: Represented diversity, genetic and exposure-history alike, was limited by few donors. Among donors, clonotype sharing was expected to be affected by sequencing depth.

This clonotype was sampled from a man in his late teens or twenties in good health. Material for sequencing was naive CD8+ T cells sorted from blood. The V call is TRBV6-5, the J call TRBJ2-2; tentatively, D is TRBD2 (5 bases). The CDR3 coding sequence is TGTGCCAGCAAGGAGAGGGACACCGGGGAGCTGTTTTTT. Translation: CASKERDTGELFF.